These 30 T cell receptor beta chains were sequenced from one sample in a study of T-cell memory formation after mild COVID-19. TCRdb ran MiXCR on the 5' RACE reads and lists one entry per CDR3 protein. The sample has fewer than 400,000 distinct CDR3 sequences; about 15% are singletons. Sequencing was performed on PBMCs or a T cell subset sorted from them (not recorded which). All receptors come from a young man who had mild COVID-19 (a few samples of this study predate the infection). Cell type and time point are not known.

The chain is built from TRBV12-3 or TRBV12-4 and TRBJ1-3; no clear D. This CDR3 region has 15 residues. Trimming took off 6 bases at V and 1 base at J, with 13 bases between the two ends. CDR3 region: CASRTTVFSGNTIYF. CDR3 sequence (DNA): TGTGCCAGCAGAACAACGGTCTTTTCTGGAAACACCATATATTTT.

This chain uses TRBV6-5 with TRBJ2-5; 7 positions match TRBD2. V shed 6 bases and J 2 bases; nucleotides not matched to a gene: 9. Germline V gene sequence: CDR1 MNHEY, CDR2 SVGAGI. CDR3 length: 15 residues. CDR3 nucleotides: TGTGCCAGCAGGTCCCCTGGCGGGGGTCAAGAGACCCAGTACTTC. This codes for CASRSPGGGQETQYF.

The rearrangement links TRBV6-5 to TRBJ1-1; D possibly corresponds to TRBD1 (5 bases). Germline CDR1 reads MNHEY; CDR2 reads SVGAGI. The CDR3 totals 15 residues. Deletions cut 1 base from V and 3 bases from J, with 12 bases between. The CDR3 bases are TGTGCCAGCAGTTACTTAACCCCCAGGGACACTGAAGCTTTCTTT. Its protein product is CASSYLTPRDTEAFF.

The V call is TRBV24-1, the J call TRBJ2-1; TRBD2 aligns across 11 bases. Losses at the gene ends were 4 bases for V and 5 bases for J; bases not matched to a gene: 9. Germline CDR1 KGHDR, CDR2 SFDVKD. The CDR3 is made up of 17 amino acids. CDR3 coding DNA: TGTGCCACCAGTGACCCCAATAGCGGGGGGGGCCACAATGAGCAGTTCTTC. It is translated as CATSDPNSGGGHNEQFF.

This clonotype was picked up a small number of times. The chain combines TRBV18 with TRBJ2-6; D ambiguous. Germline values: CDR1 KGHSH, CDR2 LQKENI. The CDR3 is made up of 15 amino acids. Between the trimmed V and J ends, which lost 2 bases and 0 bases, there was a span of 5 bases. The CDR3 protein is CASSPLASGANVLTF. CDR3 bases: TGTGCCAGCTCACCATTAGCCTCTGGGGCCAACGTCCTGACTTTC.

This clonotype came up a few times. The V gene is TRBV28, the J gene TRBJ2-1, with D maybe TRBD2 (6 bases). V lost 7 bases, J lost 8 bases, and 15 bases lay in between. Germline CDR1 MDHEN, CDR2 SYDVKM. CDR3 length: 13 amino acids. Written as DNA, the CDR3 is TGTGCCAGCACCGGGACTGTTCCCGATGAGCAGTTCTTC. Amino acid sequence: CASTGTVPDEQFF.

The chain is built from TRBV6-1 and TRBJ2-7, with D tentatively TRBD2 (6 bases). The CDR3 has 14 amino acids. With 5 bases removed from V and 6 bases from J, the gap between germline ends came to 17 bases. Germline V lookup: CDR1 MNHNS, CDR2 SASEGT. The CDR3 bases are TGTGCCAGCAGTCCCGTGGGGGGTCGAGGCGAGCAGTACGTC. Residues: CASSPVGGRGEQYV.

The V and J genes are TRBV20-1 and TRBJ2-7; D may be TRBD1 or TRBD2 (6 bases each). Germline lookup yields CDR1 DFQATT and CDR2 SNEGSKA (reference sequence). This CDR3 has 12 amino acids. Trimming stripped 4 bases from V and 3 bases from J, with 10 bases between. Here the CDR3 reads CSAKGGGYEQYV. CDR3 coding DNA: TGCAGTGCTAAAGGAGGGGGCTACGAGCAGTACGTC.

This clonotype has more than one count but fewer than ten. The chain recombines TRBV5-1 with TRBJ1-1, with 8 nucleotides matching TRBD1. In germline, CDR1 is SGHRS, CDR2 YFSETQ. The CDR3 runs to 14 residues. V trimming: 5 bases; J trimming: 4 bases; junction bases outside the gene matches: 7. The CDR3 bases are TGCGCCAGCAGTTCTGCTCAGGGGGCCACTGAAGCTTTCTTT. It specifies CASSSAQGATEAFF.

This clonotype has a handful of counts. The rearrangement uses TRBV7-8 and TRBJ1-1; D is ambiguous. V shed 3 bases and J shed 6 bases, with 11 bases lying between them. CDR3 length: 13 residues. Germline CDR1 and CDR2: SGHVS and FQNEAQ. The CDR3 DNA reads TGTGCCAGCAGCTTCGATAGGGCCGCTGAAGCTTTCTTT. Its protein is CASSFDRAAEAFF.

V is TRBV12-3 or TRBV12-4 and J is TRBJ1-2; D is ambiguous. The CDR3 is 14 residues long. V was pared by 5 bases and J by 4 bases, with 14 bases between. CDR3 region: CASSPRSWGYGYTF. The CDR3 region has the DNA TGTGCCAGCAGTCCCCGGTCCTGGGGCTATGGCTACACCTTC.

This clonotype was detected only a few times. The chain carries TRBV2 and TRBJ2-5; 8 bases are shared with TRBD1. The CDR3 runs 16 residues. Germline CDR1 reads SNHLY; CDR2 reads FYNNEI. The J segment lost 4 bases and the V segment lost 6 bases, leaving 13 bases of the junction unmatched. The CDR3, as DNA: TGTGCCAGCAGACCCAGACAGGGGTCGGGTGGAGAGACCCAGTACTTC. Translating gives CASRPRQGSGGETQYF.

This clonotype was seen more than once but under ten times. This chain joins TRBV7-9 and TRBJ2-7; D remains unclear. CDR1 SEHNR and CDR2 FQNEAQ come from the germline V gene (reference sequence). V was trimmed by 5 bases and J by 6 bases, leaving 17 bases between them. The CDR3 is made up of 14 amino acids. The CDR3 loop reads CASSTTTLPTEQYF. The CDR3 DNA is TGTGCCAGCAGCACCACCACCCTCCCCACCGAGCAGTACTTC.

The J gene is TRBJ1-5, the V gene TRBV12-3 or TRBV12-4; 12 nucleotides line up with TRBD1. V gave up 5 bases and J gave up 5 bases; unmatched junction bases: 7. This CDR3 contains 16 residues. CDR3 sequence: CASSAHRDRGHQPQHF. CDR3 DNA sequence: TGTGCCAGCAGTGCCCACCGGGACAGGGGGCATCAGCCCCAGCATTTT.

This clonotype was recorded a few times. The rearrangement uses TRBV5-1 and TRBJ2-4; 9 positions match TRBD1. CDR3 length: 16 amino acids. Germline lookup yields CDR1 SGHRS and CDR2 YFSETQ. With 4 bases clipped from V and 2 bases from J, the junction kept 7 bases outside the gene matches. CDR3 in DNA: TGCGCCAGCAGCCCCGGGACAGGGTCTTCCAAAAACATTCAGTACTTC. Protein sequence: CASSPGTGSSKNIQYF.

This clonotype was seen only a few times. The chain employs TRBV4-3 and TRBJ2-7; possibly TRBD2 for D (5 bases). CDR3 size: 11 residues. Trimming shortened V by 9 bases and J by 0 bases, and 6 bases separated the two germline ends. The germline V gene has CDR1 LGHNA and CDR2 YSLEER. The CDR3 DNA reads as TGCGCCAGGGGGAGCTCCTACGAGCAGTACGTC. Its translation is CARGSSYEQYV.

As DNA, the CDR3 is TGCGCCAGCAGCTTGGCTGAACTTAGCGGAGAGACCCAGTACTTC. Its translation: CASSLAELSGETQYF. This chain links TRBV5-1 with TRBJ2-5, with a weak D call TRBD2 (6 bases). Germline CDR1 reads SGHRS; CDR2 reads YFSETQ. The CDR3 extends over 15 amino acids. V was trimmed by 0 bases and J by 4 bases, leaving 13 bases between them. The complete variable domain, with remaining parts taken from reference TRBV5-1 and TRBJ2-5, reads KAGVTQTPRYLIKTRGQQVTLSCSPISGHRSVSWYQQTPGQGLQFLFEYFSETQRNKGNFPGRFSGRQFSNSRSEMNVSTLELGDSALYLCASSLAELSGETQYFGPGTRLLVL.

V usage is TRBV9 and J usage is TRBJ1-1, with a tentative D call TRBD1 (5 bases). The germline V and J ends were trimmed by 6 bases and 3 bases, with 12 bases remaining between them. Germline V gene lookup returns CDR1 SGDLS and CDR2 YYNGEE. This CDR3 comprises 13 residues. The DNA for the CDR3 is TGTGCCAGCAAAGACAGCACGGACACTGAAGCTTTCTTT. Translation gives CASKDSTDTEAFF.

A few counts support this clonotype. The chain combines TRBV4-3 with TRBJ2-1, with 10 bases aligning to TRBD2. Trimming removed 4 bases from V and 4 bases from J; junction bases left unmatched: 10. Germline CDR1 reads LGHNA; CDR2 reads YSLEER. CDR3 length: 17 residues. CDR3: CASSPGIAGGQYNEQFF. CDR3 coding DNA: TGCGCCAGCAGCCCTGGGATAGCGGGGGGACAATACAATGAGCAGTTCTTC.

This clonotype was seen ten or more times. The gene calls are TRBV5-1 and TRBJ1-1, with a tentative D call TRBD1 (5 bases). Germline CDR1 reads SGHRS; CDR2 reads YFSETQ. V was shortened by 0 bases and J by 0 bases, with 6 bases between the two germline ends. The CDR3 consists of 14 residues. CDR3 protein: CASSLDRMNTEAFF. CDR3 in DNA: TGCGCCAGCAGCTTGGACAGGATGAACACTGAAGCTTTCTTT.

The chain joins TRBV7-9 to TRBJ2-1; the D gene is possibly TRBD1 (6 bases). V shed 4 bases and J shed 2 bases, with 15 bases lying between them. The germline CDR1 and CDR2 sequences are SEHNR and FQNEAQ (reference sequence). The CDR3 contains 16 residues. In nucleotides, the CDR3 is TGTGCCAGCAGCTCAGCGCGAGACAGGACCTACAATGAGCAGTTCTTC. Translating it yields CASSSARDRTYNEQFF.

This clonotype was seen a few times. The chain recombines TRBV4-2 with TRBJ2-2; 7 bases agree with TRBD2. The V gene end was trimmed by 4 bases and the J gene end by 0 bases; junction bases not matched to a gene: 11. This CDR3 is 18 amino acids long. The germline V gene has CDR1 LGHNA and CDR2 YNFKEQ. CDR3 in DNA: TGTGCCAGCAGCCCCTCTGGCCTGGGGGGGGCGAACACCGGGGAGCTGTTTTTT. Its protein product is CASSPSGLGGANTGELFF.

There are a few counts of this clonotype. This CDR3 is CASQTGTTMGGELFF. CDR3 coding DNA: TGTGCCAGCCAGACCGGGACCACTATGGGCGGGGAGCTGTTTTTT. The V and J genes are TRBV10-3 and TRBJ2-2; the D gene could be TRBD1 or TRBD2 (5 bases each). The CDR3 is 15 amino acids. Per germline, CDR1 ENHRY and CDR2 SYGVKD. Trimming cost V 10 bases and J 7 bases, with 22 bases left between them.

The chain employs TRBV18 and TRBJ2-7; D ambiguous. Per the germline V gene, CDR1 is KGHSH and CDR2 is LQKENI. The length of the CDR3 is 16 residues. Trimming took 2 bases from V and 0 from J, leaving 14 bases between them. The chain's CDR3 is CASSPMPTGSSYEQYF. Here the CDR3 DNA reads TGTGCCAGCTCACCAATGCCCACGGGCAGCTCCTACGAGCAGTACTTC.

This rearrangement joins TRBV5-1 to TRBJ1-2; 8 bases are shared with TRBD1. CDR3 size: 15 residues. Germline CDR1 and CDR2: SGHRS and YFSETQ. After removal of 0 bases from V and 4 bases from J, the junction contained 5 bases not matched to a gene. The CDR3 loop reads CASSLAPGGRYGYTF. DNA of the CDR3: TGCGCCAGCAGCTTGGCACCAGGGGGCCGCTATGGCTACACCTTC.

This chain joins TRBV7-9 and TRBJ2-3, with D possibly TRBD2 on 5 matching bases. This CDR3 has 15 amino acids. Trimming removed 5 bases from V and 0 bases from J, with 12 bases in between. CDR1 is SEHNR, CDR2 FQNEAQ, per germline (reference sequence). CDR3 in DNA: TGTGCCAGCAGCAAAAGTACGGGGAGCACAGATACGCAGTATTTT. Its translation is CASSKSTGSTDTQYF.

This sequence joins TRBV15 and TRBJ1-3; D is uncertain. Trimming stripped 5 bases from V and 8 bases from J, with 19 bases between. The CDR3 contains 15 residues. Germline V gives CDR1 LNHNV, CDR2 YYDKDF (reference sequence). As DNA, the CDR3 is TGTGCCACCAGCGAACCCGGGAGAACTCGACACACCATATATTTT. This codes for CATSEPGRTRHTIYF.

This clonotype has more than one count but fewer than ten. The chain has TRBV7-2 and TRBJ2-1; 13 bases are shared with TRBD2. The junction had 4 bases not matched to a gene; V was cut back by 4 bases and J by 7 bases. The germline V gene has CDR1 SGHTA and CDR2 FQGNSA. The CDR3 contains 15 residues. The CDR3 here is CASSYTSGGANEQFF. The CDR3 DNA is TGTGCCAGCAGCTACACTAGCGGGGGGGCGAATGAGCAGTTCTTC.

In DNA form, the CDR3 reads TGTGCCAGCACCAGCCGGGCGGCGACAGATACGCAGTATTTT. Protein product: CASTSRAATDTQYF. The chain employs TRBV3-1 and TRBJ2-3, with unresolved D. The CDR3 is made up of 14 amino acids. The V gene lost 7 bases and the J gene lost 3 bases, with 14 bases spanning the gap. Germline lookup yields CDR1 LGHDT and CDR2 YNNKEL (reference sequence).

The chain has TRBV7-2 and TRBJ2-3; weak D call: TRBD2 (6 bases). The CDR3 has 13 amino acids. Germline CDR1 reads SGHTA; CDR2 reads FQGNSA. The V and J ends lost 3 bases and 9 bases respectively, with 13 bases between them. The CDR3 loop is CASSLRLRGTQYF. For the CDR3, the DNA is TGTGCCAGCAGCTTGCGGTTGCGGGGAACGCAGTATTTT. The full variable domain, with the rest looked up from reference TRBV7-2 and TRBJ2-3, is GAGVSQSPSNKVTEKGKDVELRCDPISGHTALYWYRQSLGQGLEFLIYFQGNSAPDKSGLPSDRFSAERTGGSVSTLTIQRTQQEDSAVYLCASSLRLRGTQYFGPGTRLTVL.